This T cell receptor (beta chain) was obtained from a study of shared clonotypes between healthy human individuals. Study information: Used for every donor were three CD4 naive, three CD4 memory, two CD8 naive and one CD8 memory plate. Findings of the study overall: Memory subsets generally showed lower estimated richness than naive subsets. Relative to their counterparts shared across all four donors, non-shared clonotypes exhibited diminished generation probabilities.

The protocol was immunoSEQ multiplex PCR, while the TCRdb copy is restricted to in-frame clones and leaves out a portion. The sample holds millions of clones, around nine tenths seen once. To note about this clone: Its antigen is still unknown.

The source of this sequence is a man aged 18 to 35 in good health. What was sequenced was naive CD4+ T cells sorted from blood. As for subset: CD45RA+ positively selected.

CDR3 nucleotide sequence: TGTGCCAGCAGTGAGGCCGGGACTAGCGGATCCTACGAGCAGTACTTC. It is translated as CASSEAGTSGSYEQYF. The chain has TRBV28 and TRBJ2-7; 11 positions agree with TRBD2. Trimming took 5 bases from V and 1 from J; bases not matched to a gene: 7. The CDR3 sequence is 16 residues long. Germline CDR1 is MDHEN and CDR2 is SYDVKM.